The TCR beta chain under discussion was sequenced for a study of shared clonotypes between healthy human individuals. Study observations and caveats: Rarefaction curves obtained for sorted subsets showed sequencing incomplete despite large depth.

Germline lookup yields CDR1 SGHAT and CDR2 FQNNGV. The V segment lost 5 bases and the J segment 1 base; nucleotides outside the gene matches: 6. The CDR3 is made up of 15 amino acids. This clone was observed once. Its antigen is not known. The protocol was immunoSEQ multiplex PCR, while the TCRdb copy is restricted to in-frame clones and leaves out a portion. The sample records under 1,100,000 clones, roughly 70% being singletons. The donor population consisted of healthy HIV-negative adults with no recent acute infections or vaccinations. CD4+ cell separation produced CD45RA+ naive and CD45RA-negative memory subsets.

The receptor was isolated from a man younger than 30 in good health. Sequenced sample: memory CD4+ T cells sorted from blood. This sample's subset: CD45RA-negative fraction. The V and J genes are TRBV11-2 and TRBJ2-3; TRBD2 aligns across 7 bases. DNA of the CDR3: TGTGCCAGCAGCCAGGTGGGGGGGGGCACAGATACGCAGTATTTT. Residues: CASSQVGGGTDTQYF.